This TCR beta chain comes out of a study of shared clonotypes between healthy human individuals. Study in general: For every donor, three CD4 naive, three CD4 memory, two CD8 naive and one CD8 memory plates were used. Findings and limits, study-wide: The study drew on few donors, limiting represented genetic and exposure-history diversity.

With regard to this clone: Antigen: not known.

Produced via immunoSEQ multiplex PCR; TCRdb's table is partial and in-frame only. The sample contains about 800,000 clones, about 96% of which appear only once. CDR3 length: 15 amino acids. V lost 5 bases and J 0 bases, leaving 11 bases between the germline ends. The germline V gene encodes CDR1 SSHAT and CDR2 FNYEAQ (reference sequence). In the naive CD8 group, cells lacked CD45RO and were positively selected for CCR7, so terminally differentiated effector memory CD45RA+ cells were left out. Every contributor of samples was a Caucasian grown-up residing in Nashville, Tennessee. Sample: naive CD8+ T cells sorted from blood. This rearrangement joins TRBV7-7 to TRBJ2-1; the D gene is possibly TRBD2 (5 bases). This receptor was taken from a man aged 25-45 years in good health. This CDR3 is CASSRSASSYNEQFF. The CDR3 DNA follows: TGTGCCAGCAGCCGTAGCGCTAGCTCCTACAATGAGCAGTTCTTC.